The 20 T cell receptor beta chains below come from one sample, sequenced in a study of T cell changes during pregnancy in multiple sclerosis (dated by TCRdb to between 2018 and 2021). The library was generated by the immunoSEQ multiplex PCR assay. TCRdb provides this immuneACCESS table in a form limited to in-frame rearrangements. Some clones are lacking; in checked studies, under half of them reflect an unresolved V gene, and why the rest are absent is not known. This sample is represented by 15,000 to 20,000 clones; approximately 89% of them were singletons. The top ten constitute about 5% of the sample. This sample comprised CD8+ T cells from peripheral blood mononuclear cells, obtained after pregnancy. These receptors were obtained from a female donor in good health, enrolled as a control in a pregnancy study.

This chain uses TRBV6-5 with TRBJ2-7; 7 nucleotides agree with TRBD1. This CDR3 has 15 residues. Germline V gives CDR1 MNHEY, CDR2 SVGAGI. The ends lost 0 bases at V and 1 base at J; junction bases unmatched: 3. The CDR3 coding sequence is TGTGCCAGCAGTTACTCTGAGACAGGGTCCTACGAGCAGTACTTC. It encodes CASSYSETGSYEQYF.

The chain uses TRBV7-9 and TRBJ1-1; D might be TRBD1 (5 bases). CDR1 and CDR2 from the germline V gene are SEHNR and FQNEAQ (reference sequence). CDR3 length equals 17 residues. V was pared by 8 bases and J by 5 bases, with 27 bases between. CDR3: CASGGGLIRGQRTEAFF. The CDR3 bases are TGTGCCAGCGGCGGAGGGCTCATCCGGGGCCAACGGACTGAAGCTTTCTTT.

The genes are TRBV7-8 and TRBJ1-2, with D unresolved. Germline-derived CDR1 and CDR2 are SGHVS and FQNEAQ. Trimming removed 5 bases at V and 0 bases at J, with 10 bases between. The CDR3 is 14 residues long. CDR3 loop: CASSLVRANYGYTF. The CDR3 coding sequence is TGTGCCAGCAGCCTAGTACGGGCTAACTATGGCTACACCTTC.

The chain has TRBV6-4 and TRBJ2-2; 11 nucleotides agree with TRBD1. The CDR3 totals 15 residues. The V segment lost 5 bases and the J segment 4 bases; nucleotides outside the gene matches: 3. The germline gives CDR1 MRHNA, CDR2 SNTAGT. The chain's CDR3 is CASSPGQGGTGELFF. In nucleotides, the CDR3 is TGTGCCAGCAGTCCGGGACAGGGGGGCACCGGGGAGCTGTTTTTT.

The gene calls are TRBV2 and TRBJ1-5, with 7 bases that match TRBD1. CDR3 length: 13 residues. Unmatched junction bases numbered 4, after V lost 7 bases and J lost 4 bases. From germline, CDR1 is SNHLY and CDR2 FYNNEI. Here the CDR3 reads CASTRDRNQPQHF. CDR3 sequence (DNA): TGTGCCAGCACCCGGGACAGAAATCAGCCCCAGCATTTT.

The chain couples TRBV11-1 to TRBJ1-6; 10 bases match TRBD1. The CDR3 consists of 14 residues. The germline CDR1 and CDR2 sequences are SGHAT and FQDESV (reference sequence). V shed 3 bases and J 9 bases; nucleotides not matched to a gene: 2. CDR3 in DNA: TGTGCCAGCAGCTTGGGACAGGGGTTTTCACCCCTCCACTTT. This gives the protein CASSLGQGFSPLHF.

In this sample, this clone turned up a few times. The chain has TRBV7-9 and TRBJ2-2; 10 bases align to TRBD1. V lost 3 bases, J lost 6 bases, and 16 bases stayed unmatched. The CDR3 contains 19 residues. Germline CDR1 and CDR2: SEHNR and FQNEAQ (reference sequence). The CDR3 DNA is TGTGCCAGCAGCTTCATTAGGCCGGGACAGGGGCTTTGGGCCGGGGAGCTGTTTTTT. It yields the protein CASSFIRPGQGLWAGELFF.

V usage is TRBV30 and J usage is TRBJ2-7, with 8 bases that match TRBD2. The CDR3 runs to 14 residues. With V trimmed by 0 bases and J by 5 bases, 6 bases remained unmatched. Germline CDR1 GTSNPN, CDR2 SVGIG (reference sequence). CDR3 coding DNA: TGTGCCTGGAGTGTACAGCGGGGGAACAACGAGCAGTACTTC. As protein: CAWSVQRGNNEQYF.

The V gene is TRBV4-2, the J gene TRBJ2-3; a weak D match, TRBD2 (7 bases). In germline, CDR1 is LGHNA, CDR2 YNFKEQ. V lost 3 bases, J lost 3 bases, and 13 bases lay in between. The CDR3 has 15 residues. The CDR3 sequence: CASSQRGGLTDTQYF. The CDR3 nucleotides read TGTGCCAGCAGCCAGAGGGGGGGCCTTACAGATACGCAGTATTTT.

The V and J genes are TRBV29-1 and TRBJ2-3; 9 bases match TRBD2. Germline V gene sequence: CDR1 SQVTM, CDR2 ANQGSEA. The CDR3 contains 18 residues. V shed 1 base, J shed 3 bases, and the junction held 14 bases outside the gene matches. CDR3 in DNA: TGCAGCGTTGAAGGGTGGGCTAGCGGGGAGCGACCAACAGATACGCAGTATTTT. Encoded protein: CSVEGWASGERPTDTQYF.

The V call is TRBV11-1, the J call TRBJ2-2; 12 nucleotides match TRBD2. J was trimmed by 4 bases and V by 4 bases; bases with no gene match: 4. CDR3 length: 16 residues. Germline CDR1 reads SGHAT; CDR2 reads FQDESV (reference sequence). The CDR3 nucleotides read TGTGCCAGCAGCTCGAGGGGACTAGCGGGCACCGGGGAGCTGTTTTTT. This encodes CASSSRGLAGTGELFF. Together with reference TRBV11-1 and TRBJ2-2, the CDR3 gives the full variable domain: EAEVAQSPRYKITEKSQAVAFWCDPISGHATLYWYRQILGQGPELLVQFQDESVVDDSQLPKDRFSAERLKGVDSTLKIQPAELGDSAMYLCASSSRGLAGTGELFFGEGSRLTVL.

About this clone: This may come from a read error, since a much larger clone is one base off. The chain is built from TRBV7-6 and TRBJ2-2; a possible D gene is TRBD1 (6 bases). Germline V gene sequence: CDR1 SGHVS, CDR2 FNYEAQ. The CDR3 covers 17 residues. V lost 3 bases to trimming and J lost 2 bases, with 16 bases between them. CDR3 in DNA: TGTGCCAGCAGCTTTCGACAGGAGGCCTTCAACACCGGGGAGCTGTTTTTT. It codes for CASSFRQEAFNTGELFF. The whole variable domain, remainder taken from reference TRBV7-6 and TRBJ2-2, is GAGVSQSPRYKVTKRGQDVALRCDPISGHVSLYWYRQALGQGPEFLTYFNYEAQQDKSGLPNDRFSAERPEGSISTLTIQRTEQRDSAMYRCASSFRQEAFNTGELFFGEGSRLTVL.

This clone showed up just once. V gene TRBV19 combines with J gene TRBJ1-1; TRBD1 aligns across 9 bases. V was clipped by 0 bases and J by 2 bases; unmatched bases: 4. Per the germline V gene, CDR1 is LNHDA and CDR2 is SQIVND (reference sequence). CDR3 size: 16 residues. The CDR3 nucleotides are TGTGCCAGTAGTATAGAAAGGACAGGGGAAAACACTGAAGCTTTCTTT. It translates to CASSIERTGENTEAFF.

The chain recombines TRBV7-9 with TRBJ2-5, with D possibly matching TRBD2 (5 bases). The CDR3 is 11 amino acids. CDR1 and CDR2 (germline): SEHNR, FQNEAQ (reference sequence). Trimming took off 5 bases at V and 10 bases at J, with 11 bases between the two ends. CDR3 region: CASSLKEVQYF. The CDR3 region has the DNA TGTGCCAGCAGCCTTAAGGAGGTCCAGTACTTC.

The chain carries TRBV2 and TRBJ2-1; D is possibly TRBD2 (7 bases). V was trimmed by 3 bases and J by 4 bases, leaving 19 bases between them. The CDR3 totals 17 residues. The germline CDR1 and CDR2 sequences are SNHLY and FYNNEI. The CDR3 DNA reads TGTGCCAGCAGTGAGTCCGGGGGGCCATCGAATTACAATGAGCAGTTCTTC. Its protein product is CASSESGGPSNYNEQFF.

In DNA, the CDR3 is TGTGCCAGCAGTGCGGGAAACACTGAAGCTTTCTTT. It codes for CASSAGNTEAFF. The rearrangement uses TRBV25-1 and TRBJ1-1; D remains unclear. The CDR3 is 12 residues long. Germline-derived CDR1 and CDR2 are MGHDK and SYGVNS. V dropped 4 bases and J dropped 2 bases, with 5 bases sitting between them.

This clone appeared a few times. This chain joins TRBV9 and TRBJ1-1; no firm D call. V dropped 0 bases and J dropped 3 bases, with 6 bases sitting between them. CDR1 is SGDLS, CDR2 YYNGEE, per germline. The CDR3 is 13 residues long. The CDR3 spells CASSVDQDTEAFF. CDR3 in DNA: TGTGCCAGCAGCGTAGACCAGGACACTGAAGCTTTCTTT.

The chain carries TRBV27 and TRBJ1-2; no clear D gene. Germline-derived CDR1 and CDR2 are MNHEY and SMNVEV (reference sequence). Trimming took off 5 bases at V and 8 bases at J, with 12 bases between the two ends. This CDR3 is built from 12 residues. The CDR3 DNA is TGTGCCAGCAGTGAGGGATCTGGGGGCTACACCTTC. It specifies CASSEGSGGYTF.

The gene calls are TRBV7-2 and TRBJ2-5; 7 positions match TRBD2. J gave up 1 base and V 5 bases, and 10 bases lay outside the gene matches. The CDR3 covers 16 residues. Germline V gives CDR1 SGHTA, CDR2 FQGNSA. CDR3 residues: CASSQSRGGTQETQYF. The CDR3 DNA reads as TGTGCCAGCAGCCAGTCGAGGGGAGGGACCCAAGAGACCCAGTACTTC.

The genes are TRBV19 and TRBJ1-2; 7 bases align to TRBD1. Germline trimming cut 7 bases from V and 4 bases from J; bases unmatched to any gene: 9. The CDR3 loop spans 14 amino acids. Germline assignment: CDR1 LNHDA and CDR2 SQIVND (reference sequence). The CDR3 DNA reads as TGTGCCAGTACCGGGGACAGAAATTTCTATGGCTACACCTTC. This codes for CASTGDRNFYGYTF.